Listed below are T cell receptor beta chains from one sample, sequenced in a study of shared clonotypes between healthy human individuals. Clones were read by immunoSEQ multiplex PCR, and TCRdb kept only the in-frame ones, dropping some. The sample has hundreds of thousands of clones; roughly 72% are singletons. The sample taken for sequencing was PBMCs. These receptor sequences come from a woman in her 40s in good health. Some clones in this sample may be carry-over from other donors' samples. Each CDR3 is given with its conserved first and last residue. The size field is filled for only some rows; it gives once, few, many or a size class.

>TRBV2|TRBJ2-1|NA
CASSVPGTGNYNEQFF
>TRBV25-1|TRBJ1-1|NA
CASSECKGNTEAFF
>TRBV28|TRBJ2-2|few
CASSETGNTGELFF
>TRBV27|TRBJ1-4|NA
CASSQNRGETNEKLFF
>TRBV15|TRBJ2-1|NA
CATSREPGQFNNEQFF
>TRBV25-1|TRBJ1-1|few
CASSVRTGIEAFF
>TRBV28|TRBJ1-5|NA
CASRTKQGPNQPQHF
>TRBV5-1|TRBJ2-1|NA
CASSLALAGHNEQFF
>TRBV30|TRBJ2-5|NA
CAWTGGSYQETQYF
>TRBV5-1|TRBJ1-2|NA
CASSSPGTGGAGDGYTF
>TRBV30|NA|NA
CAWSVGGGSYEQYF
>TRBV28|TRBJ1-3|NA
CASSFTGSNTIYF
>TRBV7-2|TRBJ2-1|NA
CASSVGQGVHNEQFF
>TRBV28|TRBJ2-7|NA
CASSPQPGLARYEQYF
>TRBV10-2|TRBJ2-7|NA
CASRPGGGIYEQYF
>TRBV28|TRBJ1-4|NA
CASSLTGQGTLNEKLFF
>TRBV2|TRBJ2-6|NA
CASSVKRSGANVLTF
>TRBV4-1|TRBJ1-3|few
CASSQAGRSGNTIYF
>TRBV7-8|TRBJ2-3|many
CASSLAQKTGDTQYF
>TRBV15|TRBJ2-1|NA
CATSRADTAAEQFF
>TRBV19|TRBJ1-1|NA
CASSADRGVTEAFF
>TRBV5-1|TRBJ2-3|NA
CASSLADRETTDTQYF
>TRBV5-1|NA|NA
CASSSTGGNYEQYF
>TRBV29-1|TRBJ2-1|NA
CSVVFGRAHYNEQFF
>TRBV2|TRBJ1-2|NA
CASSPGGTNYGYTF
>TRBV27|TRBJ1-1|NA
CASSLVGLGARTEAFF
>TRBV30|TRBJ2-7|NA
CAWSFRGSYEQYF
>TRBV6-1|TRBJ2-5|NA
CASSEALRGRETQYF
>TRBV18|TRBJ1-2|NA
CASSPGQGVGGYTF